The text below deals with one T cell receptor (beta chain). Its antigen is unidentified. The germline V gene encodes CDR1 SGHTA and CDR2 FQGNSA. The V end was cut by 5 bases, the J end by 2 bases, with 13 bases between. CDR3 length: 14 residues. These data are taken from a study of CD8+ T cells in alopecia areata. Study as a whole: Patients in the treated group were given tofacitinib by mouth, 5 to 10 mg twice a day.

Broader study findings: Scalp clonality decreased significantly with tofacitinib, and so did expanded CD8+ clones among the top 100.

Sequencing templates came from extracted RNA that was reverse transcribed into cDNA. Data came from immunoSEQ multiplex PCR; TCRdb stores just in-frame clones and leaves some out. This repertoire shows fewer than 250,000 clones, 50% to 60% found once; its top ten account for approximately 0.7%. Treatment reported: oral pan-JAK inhibitor, 5-10 mg twice daily. The investigators collected lesional scalp punch biopsies and peripheral blood from alopecia areata patients. The V gene is TRBV7-2, the J gene TRBJ2-7; D gene uncertain. The sample here was CD4+ T cells sorted from blood, taken at week 4, from a patient treated with tofacitinib. This sequence originates from a human donor with alopecia areata. DNA of the CDR3: TGTGCCAGCAGCCCGGATTACCCACCCTACGAGCAGTACTTC. It codes for CASSPDYPPYEQYF.